Listed here are 13 T cell receptor beta chains from one sample, sequenced in a study of beta chain features in type 1 diabetes. Antigens of these TCRs are unknown. Sequenced material consisted of expressed TCRB transcripts (all of the isolated RNA was reverse transcribed). Data came from immunoSEQ multiplex PCR; TCRdb stores just in-frame clones and leaves some out. This sample carries hundreds of thousands of clones, 10% to 15% of them seen once, and the ten largest clones take about 0.02%. Study-wide results and caveats: Type 1 diabetes patients had moderately but significantly shorter TCRB CDR3s in all four CD4+ subsets.

Source material: naive CD4+ T cells from blood. Source of these receptors: a young man with type 1 diabetes.

This rearrangement joins TRBV28 to TRBJ2-1, with D possibly TRBD1 on 6 matching bases. Per germline, CDR1 MDHEN and CDR2 SYDVKM. Trimming shortened V by 1 base and J by 5 bases, and 15 bases separated the two germline ends. The CDR3 has 16 residues. The CDR3 protein is CASSLFQGPRDNEQFF. CDR3 DNA sequence: TGTGCCAGCAGTTTATTTCAGGGGCCCAGGGACAATGAGCAGTTCTTC. Together with reference TRBV28 and TRBJ2-1, the CDR3 gives the full variable domain: DVKVTQSSRYLVKRTGEKVFLECVQDMDHENMFWYRQDPGLGLRLIYFSYDVKMKEKGDIPEGYSVSREKKERFSLILESASTNQTSMYLCASSLFQGPRDNEQFFGPGTRLTVL.

The sample holds a few counts of this clone. This chain's CDR3 is CAFKPGQGSGEQFF. The CDR3 region has the DNA TGTGCCTTCAAACCGGGACAAGGGAGTGGTGAGCAGTTCTTC. The chain employs TRBV30 and TRBJ2-1; D may be TRBD1 (6 bases). Germline assignment: CDR1 GTSNPN and CDR2 SVGIG (reference sequence). The V end was cut by 7 bases, the J end by 9 bases, with 22 bases between. There are 14 residues in the CDR3.

This clone has a handful of counts. The gene calls are TRBV28 and TRBJ2-3, with 7 bases that match TRBD2. The CDR3 extends over 15 amino acids. Germline V gene sequence: CDR1 MDHEN, CDR2 SYDVKM. V lost 3 bases to trimming and J lost 1 base; unmatched junction nucleotides: 4. The DNA for the CDR3 is TGTGCCAGCAGTTTGTCTAGCGGCCGCACAGATACGCAGTATTTT. Its translation: CASSLSSGRTDTQYF.

The chain uses TRBV9 and TRBJ1-4; D gene unclear. The length of the CDR3 is 13 residues. V lost 0 bases and J lost 5, with 5 bases in between. Germline CDR1 and CDR2: SGDLS and YYNGEE. Written as DNA, the CDR3 is TGTGCCAGCAGCGTAGGGCAAAATGAAAAACTGTTTTTT. Protein sequence: CASSVGQNEKLFF.

This clone was counted a few times. The same CDR3 arises from other DNA sequences in this sample as well. V is TRBV18 and J is TRBJ2-3; D is undetermined. V lost 6 bases, J lost 2 bases, and 6 bases lay in between. The CDR3 is 12 residues long. Looked up from germline, CDR1 is KGHSH and CDR2 is LQKENI. The DNA of the CDR3 is TGTGCCAGCTCCCCGAACACAGATACGCAGTATTTT. Translated: CASSPNTDTQYF.

The chain couples TRBV18 to TRBJ1-2; D is unclear. Trimming took off 0 bases at V and 8 bases at J, with 13 bases between the two ends. Germline loops: CDR1 KGHSH, CDR2 LQKENI. The CDR3 extends over 14 amino acids. The CDR3 sequence: CASSPPSVTMGYTF. The CDR3 DNA reads TGTGCCAGCTCACCACCGTCAGTCACAATGGGCTACACCTTC.

The CDR3 DNA sequence: TGTGCCAGCAGTGGGACAGGTTGGGGCACTGAAGCTTTCTTT. This sequence encodes CASSGTGWGTEAFF. The V and J genes are TRBV6-1 and TRBJ1-1; 7 positions match TRBD1. The germline V gene has CDR1 MNHNS and CDR2 SASEGT. V lost 4 bases and J lost 4; bases outside the gene matches: 6. This CDR3 has 14 residues.

To note about this clone: The sample holds other DNA sequences that translate to the same CDR3. The chain recombines TRBV30 with TRBJ1-2, with D possibly matching TRBD1 (5 bases). The CDR3 is 13 amino acids. V lost 0 bases to trimming and J lost 3 bases, with 8 bases between them. Germline CDR1 and CDR2: GTSNPN and SVGIG (reference sequence). The DNA of the CDR3 is TGTGCCTGGAGTGTTCAGGGCGACTATGGCTACACCTTC. This sequence encodes CAWSVQGDYGYTF.

As concerns this clone: The sample has other DNA sequences that encode this CDR3 too. The gene calls are TRBV29-1 and TRBJ1-2, with TRBD1 as a possible D gene (5 bases). The germline V gene encodes CDR1 SQVTM and CDR2 ANQGSEA. There are 11 residues in the CDR3. The germline V and J ends were trimmed by 4 bases and 6 bases, with 9 bases remaining between them. The CDR3 loop is CSVGQGDGYTF. CDR3 nucleotides: TGCAGCGTTGGGCAGGGTGATGGCTACACCTTC.

Only a few counts were recorded for this clone. V and J are TRBV25-1 and TRBJ2-2; D perhaps matches TRBD2 (5 bases). CDR1 and CDR2 from the germline V gene are MGHDK and SYGVNS. V lost 2 bases and J 4 bases, leaving 11 bases between the germline ends. This CDR3 has 15 amino acids. CDR3 in amino acids: CASSERQEVTGELFF. The CDR3 DNA reads as TGTGCCAGCAGTGAAAGGCAGGAGGTCACCGGGGAGCTGTTTTTT.

Only a few counts were recorded for this clone. This chain joins TRBV27 and TRBJ2-7; 9 positions match TRBD1. After removal of 8 bases from V and 2 bases from J, the junction contained 4 bases not matched to a gene. CDR3 length: 13 amino acids. Germline V lookup: CDR1 MNHEY, CDR2 SMNVEV (reference sequence). CDR3 residues: CASGDRAPYEQYF. Here the CDR3 DNA reads TGTGCCAGCGGGGACAGGGCTCCCTACGAGCAGTACTTC.

This chain uses TRBV2 with TRBJ1-3; D gene unclear. Germline V lookup: CDR1 SNHLY, CDR2 FYNNEI. V lost 6 bases, J lost 2 bases, and 8 bases lay in between. The CDR3 totals 13 residues. The CDR3 DNA sequence: TGTGCCAGCAGCTCGGGTCCTGGAAACACCATATATTTT. Amino acid sequence: CASSSGPGNTIYF.

This clone was picked up a small number of times. V is TRBV7-2 and J is TRBJ2-3, with 9 bases identical to TRBD2. From germline, CDR1 is SGHTA and CDR2 FQGNSA. CDR3 length: 15 amino acids. The J segment lost 2 bases and the V segment lost 2 bases, leaving 2 bases of the junction unmatched. The CDR3 sequence is CASSLSGGSTDTQYF. CDR3 coding DNA: TGTGCCAGCAGCTTAAGCGGGGGGTCCACAGATACGCAGTATTTT. Looking up the rest from reference TRBV7-2 and TRBJ2-3 gives the full variable domain: GAGVSQSPSNKVTEKGKDVELRCDPISGHTALYWYRQSLGQGLEFLIYFQGNSAPDKSGLPSDRFSAERTGGSVSTLTIQRTQQEDSAVYLCASSLSGGSTDTQYFGPGTRLTVL.